The clone carrying this T cell receptor (beta chain) was picked up one time. The entry originates in a study of OX40 agonist ivuxolimab in advanced cancers. Peripheral blood came from all dose cohorts at three timepoints. The protocol was immunoSEQ multiplex PCR, while the TCRdb copy is restricted to in-frame clones and leaves out a portion. This sample has 13,000 or so clones, with 90% found just once. The ends were cut back, 5 bases at V and 6 bases at J, with 18 bases in the middle. The CDR3 covers 15 residues. The germline V gene encodes CDR1 SGHNT and CDR2 YENEEA. The chain has TRBV11-3 and TRBJ2-3, with D unresolved. The source was CD4+ or CD8+ T cells sorted from blood, collected in a trial of the OX40 agonist ivuxolimab. This receptor was identified in an adult with an advanced solid tumor such as melanoma, head and neck, liver or kidney cancer. The CDR3 DNA reads as TGTGCCAGCAGCCTCACCGGGTTTCAATCCGATACGCAGTATTTT. Translation: CASSLTGFQSDTQYF.